Each of the 24 T cell receptor beta chains below was sequenced from the same sample in a study of blood T cell repertoires in COVID-19. Assay: immunoSEQ multiplex PCR; the TCRdb copy retains only in-frame clones and omits some. The table lists 250,000 to 400,000 clones, approximately 88% of them singletons, with roughly 1.7% in the top ten. Sequenced: peripheral blood. Receptor source: a woman aged 25-40 years with COVID-19, enrolled during active disease.

This clone was seen at least ten times. The chain is built from TRBV7-2 and TRBJ1-2; no clear D gene. The CDR3 spans 12 residues. The germline V and J ends were trimmed by 4 bases and 4 bases, with 7 bases remaining between them. Germline V gene sequence: CDR1 SGHTA, CDR2 FQGNSA. The CDR3 region is CASSSRSYGYTF. Written as DNA, the CDR3 is TGTGCCAGCAGCTCCCGGAGCTATGGCTACACCTTC. Supplemented by reference TRBV7-2 and TRBJ1-2, the full variable domain reads GAGVSQSPSNKVTEKGKDVELRCDPISGHTALYWYRQSLGQGLEFLIYFQGNSAPDKSGLPSDRFSAERTGGSVSTLTIQRTQQEDSAVYLCASSSRSYGYTFGSGTRLTVV.

The chain recombines TRBV6-2 or TRBV6-3 with TRBJ2-7, with a tentative D call TRBD1 (6 bases). The CDR3 runs 17 residues. Germline values: CDR1 MNHEY, CDR2 SVGEGT. V was trimmed by 6 bases and J by 3 bases, leaving 24 bases between them. The CDR3 DNA reads as TGTGCCAGCAGCCAAAGACAGGACCCCCTCAGATTCTACGAGCAGTACTTC. It codes for CASSQRQDPLRFYEQYF.

The chain couples TRBV27 to TRBJ2-1, with 10 bases identical to TRBD2. The CDR3 consists of 18 residues. The J segment lost 3 bases and the V segment lost 1 base, leaving 9 bases of the junction unmatched. The germline V gene has CDR1 MNHEY and CDR2 SMNVEV (reference sequence). The CDR3, as DNA: TGTGCCAGCAGTTTATTTCTAGCGGGGGCCCCTCTCTACAATGAGCAGTTCTTC. Its translation: CASSLFLAGAPLYNEQFF.

The J gene is TRBJ1-6, the V gene TRBV5-1; TRBD1 matches 8 bases. Germline values: CDR1 SGHRS, CDR2 YFSETQ. The CDR3 runs 15 residues. V lost 0 bases and J lost 7; bases outside the gene matches: 3. The CDR3 nucleotides are TGCGCCAGCAGCTTGGAAGACAGGGGAAATTCACCCCTCCACTTT. Translation gives CASSLEDRGNSPLHF.

The chain links TRBV28 to TRBJ1-2, with D unclear. CDR1 is MDHEN and CDR2 is SYDVKM in the germline V gene. The V end was cut by 1 base, the J end by 4 bases, with 13 bases between. There are 15 residues in the CDR3. CDR3 bases: TGTGCCAGCAGTTTATTGACCGGAGGGCTCTATGGCTACACCTTC. Encoded protein: CASSLLTGGLYGYTF.

V gene TRBV7-2 combines with J gene TRBJ1-2, with a possible D match to TRBD1 (5 bases). Germline V CDR1 and CDR2: SGHTA, FQGNSA. This CDR3 is built from 13 residues. The V gene lost 2 bases and the J gene lost 6 bases, with 10 bases spanning the gap. The CDR3 loop is CASSLKWGDGYTF. The CDR3 DNA follows: TGTGCCAGCAGCTTAAAGTGGGGGGATGGCTACACCTTC.

This rearrangement joins TRBV11-2 to TRBJ1-4; the D is unclear. V was pared by 3 bases and J by 3 bases, with 11 bases between. There are 15 residues in the CDR3. Per germline, CDR1 SGHAT and CDR2 FQNNGV. CDR3 nucleotide sequence: TGTGCCAGCAGCTTTAATCGGGGAGCTAATGAAAAACTGTTTTTT. Translation gives CASSFNRGANEKLFF.

The chain links TRBV7-2 to TRBJ1-5; D is uncertain. Trimming removed 1 base at V and 1 base at J, with 11 bases between. Germline V gene lookup returns CDR1 SGHTA and CDR2 FQGNSA. The CDR3 totals 16 residues. CDR3 bases: TGTGCCAGCAGCTTAGATGTGAGAGGGAGCAATCAGCCCCAGCATTTT. It encodes CASSLDVRGSNQPQHF. The full variable domain, with the rest looked up from reference TRBV7-2 and TRBJ1-5, is GAGVSQSPSNKVTEKGKDVELRCDPISGHTALYWYRQSLGQGLEFLIYFQGNSAPDKSGLPSDRFSAERTGGSVSTLTIQRTQQEDSAVYLCASSLDVRGSNQPQHFGDGTRLSIL.

The J gene is TRBJ1-1, the V gene TRBV2; the D is unclear. This CDR3 has 12 residues. Trimming left V 8 bases short and J 2 bases short, with 9 bases between. From germline, CDR1 is SNHLY and CDR2 FYNNEI. CDR3 amino acids: CASLEKNTEAFF. CDR3 bases: TGTGCCAGCCTCGAGAAAAACACTGAAGCTTTCTTT.

The chain employs TRBV7-9 and TRBJ2-2, with 9 bases matching TRBD1. Germline lookup yields CDR1 SEHNR and CDR2 FQNEAQ (reference sequence). V lost 2 bases to trimming and J lost 1 base; unmatched junction nucleotides: 11. The CDR3 covers 19 residues. The DNA of the CDR3 is TGTGCCAGCAGCTTAACTGAGTGGAGGGACAGGGAGAACACCGGGGAGCTGTTTTTT. Protein product: CASSLTEWRDRENTGELFF.

This sequence joins TRBV5-4 and TRBJ1-2, with TRBD1 matching over 7 bases. This CDR3 is built from 13 residues. Trimming removed 5 bases from V and 5 bases from J; junction bases left unmatched: 6. Per the germline V gene, CDR1 is SGHNT and CDR2 is YYREEE (reference sequence). Here the CDR3 reads CASRFTGQYGYTF. The CDR3 DNA is TGTGCCAGCAGATTTACGGGACAGTATGGCTACACCTTC.

CDR3 nucleotide sequence: TGTGCCAGCGCCAAGACTAGGTCCGTGAATGAGCAGTTCTTC. Its translation is CASAKTRSVNEQFF. V gene TRBV7-8 combines with J gene TRBJ2-1; D is perhaps TRBD2 (6 bases). Looked up from germline, CDR1 is SGHVS and CDR2 is FQNEAQ. The V end was cut by 8 bases, the J end by 7 bases, with 18 bases between. This CDR3 region has 14 residues.

The gene calls are TRBV1 and TRBJ1-2; the D call TRBD1 from the table was never checked on the DNA. TRBV1 is recorded as a pseudogene. The CDR3 runs 11 residues. CDR3 coding DNA: TGCACCAGCTTTCTTAACAGGGAATTCACCTTC. Protein sequence: CTSFLNREFTF.

CDR3 residues: CASSLEPTLSYEQYF. The CDR3 DNA reads as TGCGCCAGCAGCTTGGAGCCTACTCTGTCCTACGAGCAGTACTTC. V usage is TRBV5-1 and J usage is TRBJ2-7; no clear D. The CDR3 length is 15 residues. Germline V lookup: CDR1 SGHRS, CDR2 YFSETQ. Trimming removed 0 bases at V and 1 base at J, with 11 bases between.

The chain carries TRBV2 and TRBJ2-2; 16 bases fit TRBD2. Germline CDR1 reads SNHLY; CDR2 reads FYNNEI. V gave up 4 bases and J gave up 6 bases; unmatched junction bases: 8. This CDR3 is built from 18 residues. The CDR3 sequence: CASSVPGLAGGRPGELFF. The CDR3 region has the DNA TGTGCCAGCAGTGTCCCGGGACTAGCGGGGGGGCGCCCCGGGGAGCTGTTTTTT.

This chain links TRBV7-3 with TRBJ1-1; tentatively, D is TRBD1 (5 bases). The V gene's germline CDR1 is SGHTA and CDR2 FQGTGA. With 2 bases removed from V and 5 bases from J, the gap between germline ends came to 15 bases. The CDR3 extends over 15 amino acids. The CDR3 DNA is TGTGCCAGCAGCTTATTGGGGAGGGGTGGAACTGAAGCTTTCTTT. This sequence encodes CASSLLGRGGTEAFF.

This clone was seen a single time. This chain links TRBV4-2 with TRBJ2-3, with 9 bases lining up with TRBD2. This CDR3 spans 17 amino acids. From germline, CDR1 is LGHNA and CDR2 YNFKEQ. The V segment lost 0 bases and the J segment 5 bases; nucleotides outside the gene matches: 9. CDR3 nucleotides: TGTGCCAGCAGCCAAGATTACCTCGGCGGGGGGGGAGATACGCAGTATTTT. Residues: CASSQDYLGGGGDTQYF.

J is TRBJ1-1 and V is TRBV12-3 or TRBV12-4; a weak D match, TRBD1 (6 bases). CDR3 length: 13 amino acids. V dropped 8 bases and J dropped 4 bases, with 14 bases sitting between them. The CDR3 loop reads CASSLGGPTEAFF. The CDR3 DNA reads TGTGCCAGCTCCCTGGGGGGGCCCACTGAAGCTTTCTTT.

The rearrangement uses TRBV7-6 and TRBJ2-3; TRBD2 matches at 9 bases. From germline, CDR1 is SGHVS and CDR2 FNYEAQ. Trimming removed 2 bases from V and 0 bases from J; junction bases left unmatched: 6. The CDR3 is 17 amino acids. Here the CDR3 DNA reads TGTGCCAGCAGCTTACTTGCGGGGGGGACTAGCACAGATACGCAGTATTTT. This encodes CASSLLAGGTSTDTQYF.

J is TRBJ2-3 and V is TRBV18; TRBD2 aligns across 9 bases. The CDR3 contains 13 residues. Trimming at V came to 6 bases and at J to 7 bases, leaving 5 bases not matched to a gene. Per the germline V gene, CDR1 is KGHSH and CDR2 is LQKENI. In DNA, the CDR3 is TGTGCCAGCTCTAGCGGGAGCGCTAATACGCAGTATTTT. The encoded protein is CASSSGSANTQYF.

J is TRBJ2-7 and V is TRBV18, with a possible D match to TRBD2 (6 bases). The length of the CDR3 is 15 residues. The V end was cut by 6 bases, the J end by 5 bases, with 20 bases between. Looked up from germline, CDR1 is KGHSH and CDR2 is LQKENI. The CDR3 is CASSPFGAGLDEQYF. The CDR3 bases are TGTGCCAGCTCGCCCTTCGGTGCGGGGTTGGACGAGCAGTACTTC.

V gene TRBV5-1 combines with J gene TRBJ1-5; 7 bases are a match to TRBD1. CDR1 and CDR2 (germline): SGHRS, YFSETQ. Trimming took 0 bases from V and 4 from J; bases not matched to a gene: 4. This CDR3 comprises 15 residues. CDR3 residues: CASSLGDSLNQPQHF. The CDR3 DNA is TGCGCCAGCAGCTTGGGGGACAGCCTTAATCAGCCCCAGCATTTT.

V usage is TRBV6-5 and J usage is TRBJ1-3; the match to TRBD1 covers 8 bases. V was pared by 5 bases and J by 3 bases, with 6 bases of the junction left unmatched. Germline lookup yields CDR1 MNHEY and CDR2 SVGAGI. The CDR3 extends over 15 amino acids. CDR3 amino acids: CASSRTGWNGNTIYF. The CDR3 region has the DNA TGTGCCAGCAGTAGGACAGGGTGGAATGGAAACACCATATATTTT.

J is TRBJ1-1 and V is TRBV27; TRBD1 aligns across 10 bases. The germline V gene has CDR1 MNHEY and CDR2 SMNVEV (reference sequence). The length of the CDR3 is 15 residues. V was clipped by 5 bases and J by 5 bases; unmatched bases: 8. The CDR3 loop is CASSGPTGGWTEAFF. DNA for the CDR3: TGTGCCAGCAGTGGCCCGACAGGGGGCTGGACTGAAGCTTTCTTT.